The T cell receptor beta chain described here comes from a study of blood T cell repertoires in COVID-19. Looking at the study overall: COVID-19 samples collected from the United States, Italy and Spain covered acute and convalescent phases. T cells, B-cell-depleted T cells, or PBMCs supplied cDNA or gDNA.

The authors' processing: Estimation of nucleated cell counts relied on the amplification of reference gene primers. Sequencing was performed with immunoSEQ multiplex PCR; in TCRdb, only in-frame clones are kept and a portion is missing. That table supplies the V and J calls and clone size; D and trimming were determined from the DNA. Of approximately 150,000 clones in the sample, approximately 83% were seen once. From germline, CDR1 is SGDLS and CDR2 YYNGEE. The CDR3 contains 14 residues. Trimming took off 2 bases at V and 8 bases at J, with 14 bases between the two ends. The V and J genes are TRBV9 and TRBJ2-1, with TRBD2 as a possible D gene (6 bases). What was sequenced was peripheral blood. This TCR was sampled from a man between 65 and 85 years old who had recovered from COVID-19. CDR3 nucleotide sequence: TGTGCCAGCAGCGTCCGGGACTGGGGCGATGAGCAGTTCTTC. It translates to CASSVRDWGDEQFF.